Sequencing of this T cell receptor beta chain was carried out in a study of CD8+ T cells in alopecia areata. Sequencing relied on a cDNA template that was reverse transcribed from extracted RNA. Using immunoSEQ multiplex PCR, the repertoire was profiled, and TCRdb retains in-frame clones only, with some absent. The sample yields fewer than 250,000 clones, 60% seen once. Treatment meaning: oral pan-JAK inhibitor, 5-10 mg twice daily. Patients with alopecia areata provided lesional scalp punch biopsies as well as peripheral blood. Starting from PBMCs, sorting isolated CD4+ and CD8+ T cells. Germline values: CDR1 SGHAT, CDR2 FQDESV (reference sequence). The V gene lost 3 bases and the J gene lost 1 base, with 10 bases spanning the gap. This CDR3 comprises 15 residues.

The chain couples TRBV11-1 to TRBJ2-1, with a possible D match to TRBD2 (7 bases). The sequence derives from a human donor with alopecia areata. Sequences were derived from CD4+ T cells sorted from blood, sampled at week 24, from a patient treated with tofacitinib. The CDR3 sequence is CASSFEGGSYNEQFF. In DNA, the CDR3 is TGTGCCAGCAGCTTTGAGGGGGGGTCCTACAATGAGCAGTTCTTC.